Each of the 8 T cell receptor beta chains below was sequenced from the same sample in a study of shared T cell receptors in the human thymus (dated by TCRdb to the early 2020s). The library was produced with the immunoSEQ multiplex PCR assay. TCRdb mirrors the immuneACCESS table, restricted to in-frame sequences. Some clones are absent from its copies; in checked studies, under half trace to an unresolved V gene, and the reason for the others is unknown. This sample is represented by approximately 730,000 clones; roughly 88% of them were singletons. The top ten clones comprise under 0.012% of the sample. The sample was also reused in another study, on human thymus T cells.

Sequences were obtained from thymocytes. The receptor set was obtained from a girl under two years old with a congenital heart defect. Donor details come from another sample of the same person, matched by shared clones.

The V gene is TRBV7-6, the J gene TRBJ2-5; maybe TRBD2 (5 bases). In germline, CDR1 is SGHVS, CDR2 FNYEAQ. V was cut by 3 bases and J by 2 bases, with 13 bases left in between. This CDR3 contains 15 residues. The DNA of the CDR3 is TGTGCCAGCAGCTTTGGACTGGAAGAACAAGAGACCCAGTACTTC. Its protein is CASSFGLEEQETQYF.

This chain connects TRBV5-1 to TRBJ2-1; 8 positions agree with TRBD1. CDR1 and CDR2 from the germline V gene are SGHRS and YFSETQ. J lost 4 bases, V lost 4 bases, and 4 bases had no gene match. This CDR3 spans 14 amino acids. CDR3 coding DNA: TGCGCCAGCAGCACCGACAGGGGATACAATGAGCAGTTCTTC. Protein: CASSTDRGYNEQFF.

A remark on this clone: The sample contains more than one DNA sequence encoding this CDR3. J is TRBJ2-3 and V is TRBV5-6; D is undetermined. V was pared by 0 bases and J by 2 bases, with 7 bases between. This CDR3 region has 14 residues. CDR1 is SGHDT and CDR2 is YYEEEE in the germline V gene. The CDR3 protein is CASSLALPTDTQYF. For the CDR3, the DNA is TGTGCCAGCAGCTTGGCGCTACCCACAGATACGCAGTATTTT.

Only one count was recorded for this clone. The V gene is TRBV5-6, the J gene TRBJ2-7, with TRBD1 matching over 9 bases. Germline CDR1 is SGHDT and CDR2 is YYEEEE. V dropped 10 bases and J dropped 2; count of bases not matched to a gene: 13. This CDR3 is built from 15 residues. The CDR3 loop is CAHPGQGRPPYEQYF. The DNA of the CDR3 is TGTGCCCATCCGGGACAGGGTCGACCTCCCTACGAGCAGTACTTC. Supplemented by reference TRBV5-6 and TRBJ2-7, the full variable domain reads DAGVTQSPTHLIKTRGQQVTLRCSPKSGHDTVSWYQQALGQGPQFIFQYYEEEERQRGNFPDRFSGHQFPNYSSELNVNALLLGDSALYLCAHPGQGRPPYEQYFGPGTRLTVT.

This chain joins TRBV10-3 and TRBJ1-1; perhaps TRBD1 as D (5 bases). V was trimmed by 7 bases and J by 2 bases, leaving 11 bases between them. This CDR3 spans 13 amino acids. CDR1 ENHRY and CDR2 SYGVKD come from the germline V gene. The CDR3 loop is CAINQQVNTEAFF. In nucleotides, the CDR3 is TGTGCCATCAATCAACAGGTAAACACTGAAGCTTTCTTT.

This rearrangement joins TRBV7-2 to TRBJ1-4; a weak D match, TRBD1 (6 bases). Trimming cost V 0 bases and J 8 bases, with 10 bases left between them. CDR1 SGHTA and CDR2 FQGNSA come from the germline V gene. The CDR3 is made up of 14 amino acids. The CDR3 is CASSLARTVEKLFF. The CDR3, as DNA: TGTGCCAGCAGCTTAGCGAGGACAGTGGAAAAACTGTTTTTT.

This CDR3 reads CASSPPPGQGEASEAFF. In nucleotides, the CDR3 is TGTGCCAGCAGCCCACCCCCGGGACAGGGGGAGGCCTCTGAAGCTTTCTTT. The J gene is TRBJ1-1, the V gene TRBV5-5; 11 nucleotides agree with TRBD1. Germline CDR1 is SGHKS and CDR2 is YYEKEE (reference sequence). The CDR3 totals 17 residues. V was clipped by 4 bases and J by 6 bases; unmatched bases: 14. Filled out from reference TRBV5-5 and TRBJ1-1, the complete variable domain reads DAGVTQSPTHLIKTRGQQVTLRCSPISGHKSVSWYQQVLGQGPQFIFQYYEKEERGRGNFPDRFSARQFPNYSSELNVNALLLGDSALYLCASSPPPGQGEASEAFFGQGTRLTVV.

This clone was counted a few times. The chain links TRBV29-1 to TRBJ1-3; TRBD1 matches 7 bases. Germline CDR1 and CDR2: SQVTM and ANQGSEA. The CDR3 loop spans 17 amino acids. Trimming removed 1 base from V and 0 bases from J; junction bases left unmatched: 9. The CDR3 loop reads CSVEARDSPASGNTIYF. The CDR3 nucleotides are TGCAGCGTTGAAGCCCGGGACAGCCCAGCCTCTGGAAACACCATATATTTT. Filled out from reference TRBV29-1 and TRBJ1-3, the complete variable domain reads SAVISQKPSRDICQRGTSLTIQCQVDSQVTMMFWYRQQPGQSLTLIATANQGSEATYESGFVIDKFPISRPNLTFSTLTVSNMSPEDSSIYLCSVEARDSPASGNTIYFGEGSWLTVV.